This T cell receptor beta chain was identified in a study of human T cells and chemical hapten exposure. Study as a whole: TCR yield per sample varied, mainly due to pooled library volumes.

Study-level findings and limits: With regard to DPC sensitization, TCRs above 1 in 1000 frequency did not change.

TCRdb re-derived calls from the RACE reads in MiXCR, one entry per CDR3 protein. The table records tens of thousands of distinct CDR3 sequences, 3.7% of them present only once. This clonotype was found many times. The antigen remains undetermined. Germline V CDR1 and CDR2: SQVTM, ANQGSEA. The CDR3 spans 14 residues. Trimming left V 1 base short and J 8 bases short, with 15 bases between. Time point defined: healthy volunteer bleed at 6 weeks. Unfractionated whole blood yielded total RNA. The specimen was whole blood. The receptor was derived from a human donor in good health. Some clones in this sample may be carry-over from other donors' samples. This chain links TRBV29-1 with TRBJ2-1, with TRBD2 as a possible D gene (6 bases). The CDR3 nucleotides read TGCAGCGTTGAAGCCGGGCGGGGCGGGGATGAGCAGTTCTTC. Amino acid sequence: CSVEAGRGGDEQFF.